This T cell receptor beta chain originates from a study of blood T cell repertoires in COVID-19. Data came from immunoSEQ multiplex PCR; TCRdb stores just in-frame clones and leaves some out. The sample contains 250,000 or so clones, approximately 89% of which appear only once. Trimming removed 1 base from V and 4 bases from J; junction bases left unmatched: 4. The CDR3 contains 16 residues. Germline CDR1 is LGHNA and CDR2 is YNFKEQ. This TCR was sampled from a man aged 35-49 years who had been exposed to COVID-19. The sequenced sample consisted of PBMCs or T cells enriched from blood (not recorded which). V and J are TRBV4-2 and TRBJ2-2, with 9 bases lining up with TRBD2. The CDR3 here is CASSQGLAGSTGELFF. Written as DNA, the CDR3 is TGTGCCAGCAGCCAAGGTCTAGCGGGAAGCACCGGGGAGCTGTTTTTT.